What follows are 30 T cell receptor beta chains derived from one specimen sequenced in a study of T-cell reconstitution after alpha-beta-depleted transplantation in children. Preparation of the TCRbeta library involved a method that used unique molecular identifiers. One entry per CDR3 protein, called by TCRdb with MiXCR from the PCR reads. The profile covers about 980,000 distinct CDR3 sequences, with under 30% appearing a single time and more than 25% taken by the ten largest. The source material was PBMCs, mostly from graft donor cells, sampled 360 days after TCRalphabeta/CD19-depleted stem cell transplant. Receptors were obtained from a boy less than two years old who had a stem cell transplant for SCID, so the T cells may come from the graft donor.

V usage is TRBV28 and J usage is TRBJ1-4; D is ambiguous. V was shortened by 3 bases and J by 0 bases, with 8 bases between the two germline ends. Germline values: CDR1 MDHEN, CDR2 SYDVKM. This CDR3 is built from 15 residues. CDR3 nucleotide sequence: TGTGCCAGCAGTTTGCGGCCTGCAACTAATGAAAAACTGTTTTTT. Amino acids: CASSLRPATNEKLFF.

The sample holds a few counts of this clonotype. V is TRBV10-3 and J is TRBJ2-3; possibly TRBD1 or TRBD2 for D (6 bases each). The CDR3 loop spans 15 amino acids. Germline CDR1 ENHRY, CDR2 SYGVKD. Trimming left V 2 bases short and J 0 bases short, with 9 bases between. CDR3 in DNA: TGTGCCATCAGTGAGAGGGGGGACAGCACAGATACGCAGTATTTT. Its protein is CAISERGDSTDTQYF.

This chain joins TRBV5-6 and TRBJ2-3; D not certain. The CDR3 is 12 amino acids. Deletions cut 3 bases from V and 2 bases from J, with 4 bases between. Germline loops: CDR1 SGHDT, CDR2 YYEEEE. CDR3 sequence reads: CASSWLTDTQYF. The DNA for the CDR3 is TGTGCCAGCAGCTGGCTCACAGATACGCAGTATTTT.

This clonotype has more than one count but fewer than ten. The rearrangement joins TRBV27 to TRBJ2-5; D is uncertain. This CDR3 is built from 13 residues. The germline gives CDR1 MNHEY, CDR2 SMNVEV (reference sequence). The germline V and J ends were trimmed by 2 bases and 5 bases, with 9 bases remaining between them. In nucleotides, the CDR3 is TGTGCCAGCAGTTTAAGGCCATGGGAGACCCAGTACTTC. It translates to CASSLRPWETQYF.

This clonotype showed up many times. The chain has TRBV28 and TRBJ2-3; D not resolved. This CDR3 spans 18 amino acids. Germline V CDR1 and CDR2: MDHEN, SYDVKM. V was pared by 4 bases and J by 8 bases, with 28 bases between. CDR3 sequence reads: CASSSNPSRVDVSGTQYF. In DNA, the CDR3 is TGTGCCAGCAGTTCTAACCCTTCCCGGGTGGATGTAAGTGGTACGCAGTATTTT.

This clonotype was observed many times. The rearrangement links TRBV20-1 to TRBJ2-2; a weak D match, TRBD1 (5 bases). The CDR3 totals 14 residues. Germline V gene data show CDR1 as DFQATT and CDR2 as SNEGSKA (reference sequence). The ends were cut back, 1 base at V and 1 base at J, with 7 bases in the middle. As DNA, the CDR3 is TGCAGTGCTAGAGCTGGACAGAACACCGGGGAGCTGTTTTTT. Protein product: CSARAGQNTGELFF.

In DNA form, the CDR3 reads TGTGCCAGCAGCCAAGGGGGGAGCGGCCCTTCCTACAATGAGCAGTTCTTC. It specifies CASSQGGSGPSYNEQFF. The rearrangement links TRBV4-2 to TRBJ2-1; D tentatively fits TRBD1 or TRBD2 (5 bases each). The V and J ends lost 1 base and 1 base respectively, with 14 bases between them. Germline V gene sequence: CDR1 LGHNA, CDR2 YNFKEQ. This CDR3 has 17 residues.

The table lists this clonotype with a few counts. The genes are TRBV6-1 and TRBJ2-4, with D tentatively TRBD1 or TRBD2 (5 bases each). Germline V gene lookup returns CDR1 MNHNS and CDR2 SASEGT. Trimming cost V 2 bases and J 1 base, with 15 bases left between them. This CDR3 region has 17 residues. The CDR3 loop reads CASSERGFEGAKNIQYF. DNA for the CDR3: TGTGCCAGCAGTGAAAGGGGCTTCGAGGGTGCCAAAAACATTCAGTACTTC.

This sequence joins TRBV7-9 and TRBJ2-1; D remains unclear. Per germline, CDR1 SEHNR and CDR2 FQNEAQ (reference sequence). CDR3 length: 15 residues. The V end was cut by 3 bases, the J end by 0 bases, with 9 bases between. The CDR3 protein is CASSFPVSSYNEQFF. The CDR3 region has the DNA TGTGCCAGCAGCTTTCCCGTTAGCTCCTACAATGAGCAGTTCTTC.

This clonotype was counted only a few times. The chain employs TRBV15 and TRBJ1-2; D may be TRBD1 (6 bases). The CDR3 covers 16 residues. Germline V gene data show CDR1 as LNHNV and CDR2 as YYDKDF (reference sequence). Trimming shortened V by 0 bases and J by 5 bases, and 16 bases separated the two germline ends. The CDR3 DNA reads as TGTGCCACCAGCAGAGAGTTGGGGGCTCGGCAGTATGGCTACACCTTC. This codes for CATSRELGARQYGYTF.

This chain uses TRBV10-3 with TRBJ2-1; 11 nucleotides align to TRBD1. The V segment lost 4 bases and the J segment 8 bases; nucleotides outside the gene matches: 7. CDR1 and CDR2 (germline): ENHRY, SYGVKD. The CDR3 covers 15 residues. The DNA for the CDR3 is TGTGCCATCAGTGTAGGGGACAGGGGGATCGATGAGCAGTTCTTC. It translates to CAISVGDRGIDEQFF.

This sequence joins TRBV7-8 and TRBJ2-1, with unresolved D. Per the germline V gene, CDR1 is SGHVS and CDR2 is FQNEAQ. V was clipped by 7 bases and J by 8 bases, with 12 bases between them. The CDR3 spans 12 residues. CDR3 sequence: CASTPVPYEQFF. In DNA, the CDR3 is TGTGCCAGCACCCCGGTACCGTATGAGCAGTTCTTC.

This clonotype was recorded a few times. This chain connects TRBV7-9 to TRBJ1-1, with 8 bases lining up with TRBD1. CDR1 is SEHNR and CDR2 is FQNEAQ in the germline V gene (reference sequence). Trimming took 5 bases from V and 5 from J; bases not matched to a gene: 7. The CDR3 contains 14 residues. The DNA of the CDR3 is TGTGCCAGCAGCCCCAGGGGGCGCAAAACTGAAGCTTTCTTT. Protein product: CASSPRGRKTEAFF.

J is TRBJ2-1 and V is TRBV10-2; tentatively, D is TRBD1 or TRBD2 (6 bases each). Per germline, CDR1 WSHSY and CDR2 SAAADI. V was cut by 6 bases and J by 6 bases, with 18 bases left in between. The CDR3 contains 15 residues. CDR3 DNA: TGCGCCAGCAGCCTCCGGGGGACATTAGCCAATGAGCAGTTCTTC. It translates to CASSLRGTLANEQFF.

This clonotype was recorded a few times. The V and J genes are TRBV5-6 and TRBJ2-1; possibly TRBD1 for D (6 bases). Germline CDR1 reads SGHDT; CDR2 reads YYEEEE. V lost 3 bases, J lost 2 bases, and 15 bases lay in between. The CDR3 length is 16 residues. The CDR3 region is CASSSSRDTAYNEQFF. The CDR3 DNA is TGTGCCAGCAGCTCCTCTCGGGACACAGCCTACAATGAGCAGTTCTTC.

This chain joins TRBV6-5 and TRBJ2-5; TRBD2 matches at 10 bases. V dropped 4 bases and J dropped 5; count of bases not matched to a gene: 16. Germline V gene lookup returns CDR1 MNHEY and CDR2 SVGAGI. The CDR3 runs to 18 residues. This CDR3 reads CASSSLSRLAGVLETQYF. The CDR3 nucleotides are TGTGCCAGCAGTTCCCTATCAAGGCTAGCGGGGGTATTGGAGACCCAGTACTTC.

This clonotype was picked up a small number of times. The rearrangement joins TRBV5-1 to TRBJ2-7, with TRBD2 matching over 12 bases. J was trimmed by 5 bases and V by 4 bases; bases with no gene match: 7. CDR1 and CDR2 from the germline V gene are SGHRS and YFSETQ. The length of the CDR3 is 15 residues. The CDR3 region is CASSPSSGGVHEQYF. Here the CDR3 DNA reads TGCGCCAGCAGCCCTTCTAGCGGGGGGGTCCACGAGCAGTACTTC.

The chain recombines TRBV6-4 with TRBJ2-4; 8 bases are a match to TRBD1. Germline V lookup: CDR1 MRHNA, CDR2 SNTAGT. CDR3 size: 20 residues. Germline trimming cut 6 bases from V and 0 bases from J; bases unmatched to any gene: 19. This CDR3 is CASSTLSGTGASLAKNIQYF. CDR3 sequence (DNA): TGTGCCAGCAGCACACTATCCGGGACAGGAGCGTCACTAGCCAAAAACATTCAGTACTTC.

The rearrangement uses TRBV4-1 and TRBJ2-2; 7 bases line up with TRBD1. The CDR3 runs 17 residues. The germline V gene encodes CDR1 MGHRA and CDR2 YSYEKL. The V and J ends lost 2 bases and 0 bases, in that order; junction bases with no gene match: 6. CDR3 protein: CASSQKTGRTNTGELFF. Written as DNA, the CDR3 is TGCGCCAGCAGCCAAAAGACAGGGCGTACGAACACCGGGGAGCTGTTTTTT.

V usage is TRBV6-2 or TRBV6-3 and J usage is TRBJ2-2, with 12 positions matching TRBD2. The CDR3 contains 20 residues. CDR1 is MNHEY, CDR2 SVGEGT, per germline. Unmatched junction bases numbered 18, after V lost 4 bases and J lost 6 bases. Here the CDR3 reads CASSSPMTSGGRGGPGELFF. CDR3 bases: TGTGCCAGCAGTTCACCTATGACTAGCGGGGGCCGGGGGGGCCCCGGGGAGCTGTTTTTT.

This clonotype appeared once. The chain couples TRBV12-3 or TRBV12-4 to TRBJ2-5; D not resolved. Deletions cut 6 bases from V and 5 bases from J, with 13 bases between. The CDR3 is made up of 13 amino acids. The CDR3 DNA is TGTGCCAGCAGCGCCCTAGTAGGGGAGACCCAGTACTTC. Protein: CASSALVGETQYF.

This clonotype was seen a few times. In DNA, the CDR3 is TGTGCCAGCAGTGAAAGAGGGCCCGGGCGGGGTCCCCTTGCTTACAATGAGCAGTTCTTC. As protein: CASSERGPGRGPLAYNEQFF. The chain combines TRBV2 with TRBJ2-1, with D maybe TRBD2 (6 bases). Trimming took 2 bases from V and 4 from J, leaving 27 bases between them. From germline, CDR1 is SNHLY and CDR2 FYNNEI. The CDR3 is made up of 20 amino acids.

The rearrangement uses TRBV12-3 or TRBV12-4 and TRBJ2-2; 7 nucleotides align to TRBD1. V lost 4 bases and J lost 6; bases outside the gene matches: 5. CDR3 size: 14 residues. The CDR3 protein is CASSSRGRSGELFF. CDR3 DNA: TGTGCCAGCAGTTCCAGGGGGAGATCCGGGGAGCTGTTTTTT.

The genes are TRBV4-3 and TRBJ1-6, with a possible D match to TRBD1 (5 bases). CDR3 length: 16 amino acids. The germline gives CDR1 LGHNA, CDR2 YSLEER. V gave up 0 bases and J gave up 6 bases, with 12 bases separating them. The DNA for the CDR3 is TGCGCCAGCAGCCAAGAGGACTGGACATCTAATTCACCCCTCCACTTT. Encoded protein: CASSQEDWTSNSPLHF.

This clonotype was found many times. The gene calls are TRBV18 and TRBJ2-6; no clear D. This CDR3 region has 16 residues. The germline gives CDR1 KGHSH, CDR2 LQKENI. V was cut by 1 base and J by 2 bases, with 9 bases left in between. The CDR3 nucleotides are TGTGCCAGCTCACCACTTCGGGTCCCTGGGGCCAACGTCCTGACTTTC. Translating gives CASSPLRVPGANVLTF.

Only a few counts were recorded for this clonotype. J is TRBJ2-5 and V is TRBV7-8, with TRBD1 identical over 9 bases. The CDR3 runs 18 residues. Germline V CDR1 and CDR2: SGHVS, FQNEAQ. The V and J ends lost 2 bases and 2 bases, in that order; junction bases with no gene match: 12. CDR3 amino acids: CASSLFFSGTGKQETQYF. In DNA form, the CDR3 reads TGTGCCAGCAGCTTATTCTTCTCCGGGACAGGGAAGCAAGAGACCCAGTACTTC.

In its sample, this clonotype was seen a few times. The gene calls are TRBV5-1 and TRBJ2-3; 9 positions match TRBD1. Germline loops: CDR1 SGHRS, CDR2 YFSETQ. The J segment lost 2 bases and the V segment lost 7 bases, leaving 11 bases of the junction unmatched. The CDR3 totals 16 residues. DNA for the CDR3: TGCGCCAGCGCACCGGGACAGGGTCACGACACAGATACGCAGTATTTT. This codes for CASAPGQGHDTDTQYF.

The sample holds a few counts of this clonotype. This chain joins TRBV20-1 and TRBJ2-1; D is undetermined. Trimming removed 4 bases at V and 3 bases at J, with 13 bases between. Germline lookup yields CDR1 DFQATT and CDR2 SNEGSKA (reference sequence). The CDR3 runs 14 residues. The CDR3 loop reads CSAKLPGNYNEQFF. The CDR3 region has the DNA TGCAGTGCTAAGCTCCCGGGCAACTACAATGAGCAGTTCTTC.

This clonotype has just a few counts. The chain uses TRBV6-5 and TRBJ2-7; 11 bases line up with TRBD2. The germline V gene encodes CDR1 MNHEY and CDR2 SVGAGI. The CDR3 contains 18 residues. The V segment lost 2 bases and the J segment 1 base; nucleotides outside the gene matches: 10. The DNA of the CDR3 is TGTGCCAGCAGTTACGGGATTAGCGGGGGGGCATTTTCCTACGAGCAGTACTTC. This gives the protein CASSYGISGGAFSYEQYF.

This clonotype was seen a few times. This chain connects TRBV27 to TRBJ1-1; D not resolved. Germline V gene sequence: CDR1 MNHEY, CDR2 SMNVEV (reference sequence). The CDR3 sequence is 13 residues long. Trimming pared 4 bases from V and 4 bases from J, leaving 10 bases between. CDR3 sequence reads: CASSYAAGTEAFF. The CDR3 DNA reads TGTGCCAGCAGTTACGCGGCGGGCACTGAAGCTTTCTTT.